This T cell receptor beta chain was sequenced for a study of control samples from healthy donors and cancer patients. Germline V CDR1 and CDR2: SNHLY, FYNNEI. This CDR3 is built from 13 residues. V lost 4 bases and J lost 3, with 9 bases in between. Sequencing was performed with immunoSEQ multiplex PCR; in TCRdb, only in-frame clones are kept and a portion is missing. This sample has roughly 29,000 clones, with 70% to 90% found just once. The sequence was obtained from a female donor with melanoma. The specimen was formalin-fixed, paraffin-embedded tissue. The chain has TRBV2 and TRBJ1-1; D call uncertain. CDR3 loop: CASSVIGYTEAFF. CDR3 sequence (DNA): TGTGCCAGCAGTGTCATCGGATACACTGAAGCTTTCTTT.